The clone carrying this T cell receptor (beta chain) was observed a few times. Antigen: not known. The table came from immunoSEQ multiplex PCR; TCRdb's copy has only in-frame clones and leaves some out. The sample carries 7,000 or so clones, nearly 75% recorded once. The data derive from a study of OX40 agonist ivuxolimab in advanced cancers. Regarding the study as a whole: Among T cells, CD8+ cells averaged more expanded clones than CD4+ cells.

Germline-derived CDR1 and CDR2 are SGHTA and FQGNSA. The CDR3 sequence is 18 residues long. V lost 3 bases to trimming and J lost 4 bases; unmatched junction nucleotides: 8. The source of this sequence is an adult with an advanced solid tumor such as melanoma, head and neck, liver or kidney cancer. The V call is TRBV7-2, the J call TRBJ2-2; 13 nucleotides line up with TRBD2. The sample was CD4+ or CD8+ T cells sorted from blood, taken in a trial of the OX40 agonist ivuxolimab. CDR3 bases: TGTGCCAGCAGCTTCCCTTACACTAGCGGGAGGGGCACCGGGGAGCTGTTTTTT. It specifies CASSFPYTSGRGTGELFF. The complete variable domain, with remaining parts taken from reference TRBV7-2 and TRBJ2-2, reads GAGVSQSPSNKVTEKGKDVELRCDPISGHTALYWYRQSLGQGLEFLIYFQGNSAPDKSGLPSDRFSAERTGGSVSTLTIQRTQQEDSAVYLCASSFPYTSGRGTGELFFGEGSRLTVL.